This T cell receptor beta chain was identified during a study of blood T cell repertoires in COVID-19. Assay: immunoSEQ multiplex PCR; the TCRdb copy retains only in-frame clones and omits some. Counted here are over 30,000 clones, around 90% occurring once; the ten biggest clones make up roughly 6.3%. Germline lookup yields CDR1 LGHNA and CDR2 YNFKEQ. This CDR3 has 20 amino acids. The V gene end was trimmed by 2 bases and the J gene end by 0 bases; junction bases not matched to a gene: 12. Sequencing was done on a sample of peripheral blood. The clonotype originates from a human donor in a cohort sampled during active COVID-19. The rearrangement uses TRBV4-2 and TRBJ2-2; 10 bases map to TRBD1. The CDR3 sequence is CASSQPGDRGPSTNTGELFF. CDR3 DNA: TGTGCCAGCAGCCAACCCGGAGACAGGGGGCCTTCGACGAACACCGGGGAGCTGTTTTTT.